These 9 T cell receptor beta chains were sequenced from one sample in a study of blood T cell repertoires in COVID-19. TCRdb's copy holds only in-frame clones and misses some; the assay was immunoSEQ multiplex PCR. The sample has over 15,000 clones; about 89% are singletons. The sequencing sample was made of peripheral blood. These TCRs come from a man of 80 years or more with acute or convalescent COVID-19.

This chain joins TRBV19 and TRBJ1-2; a possible D gene is TRBD1 (5 bases). The germline V and J ends were trimmed by 5 bases and 5 bases, with 12 bases remaining between them. The CDR3 spans 13 residues. Germline loops: CDR1 LNHDA, CDR2 SQIVND (reference sequence). In DNA, the CDR3 is TGTGCCAGTAGTCTTTACAGGAGTTATGGCTACACCTTC. Amino acid sequence: CASSLYRSYGYTF.

The chain links TRBV30 to TRBJ2-7; D perhaps matches TRBD1 (5 bases). Germline values: CDR1 GTSNPN, CDR2 SVGIG (reference sequence). V lost 3 bases and J lost 6, with 9 bases in between. The CDR3 contains 11 residues. The CDR3 DNA follows: TGTGCCTGGAGGGGGCTCGGCGAGCAGTACTTC. It yields the protein CAWRGLGEQYF. Using reference TRBV30 and TRBJ2-7 for the parts outside the CDR3, the full variable domain is SQTIHQWPATLVQPVGSPLSLECTVEGTSNPNLYWYRQAAGRGLQLLFYSVGIGQISSEVPQNLSASRPQDRQFILSSKKLLLSDSGFYLCAWRGLGEQYFGPGTRLTVT.

This clone was picked up one time. The chain couples TRBV5-4 to TRBJ1-2; D not resolved. The germline CDR1 and CDR2 sequences are SGHNT and YYREEE (reference sequence). The CDR3 is made up of 14 amino acids. V shed 0 bases and J shed 4 bases, with 10 bases lying between them. The CDR3 protein is CASSLGHSGYGYTF. The CDR3 bases are TGTGCCAGCAGCTTGGGACACTCCGGCTATGGCTACACCTTC. Combining the CDR3 with reference TRBV5-4 and TRBJ1-2 gives the whole variable domain ETGVTQSPTHLIKTRGQQVTLRCSSQSGHNTVSWYQQALGQGPQFIFQYYREEENGRGNFPPRFSGLQFPNYSSELNVNALELDDSALYLCASSLGHSGYGYTFGSGTRLTVV.

J is TRBJ1-2 and V is TRBV29-1; D remains unclear. The V gene's germline CDR1 is SQVTM and CDR2 ANQGSEA. The length of the CDR3 is 13 residues. V gave up 3 bases and J gave up 2 bases, with 10 bases separating them. The CDR3 coding sequence is TGCAGCGTTGATGTCGGCGGAAACTATGGCTACACCTTC. Amino acid sequence: CSVDVGGNYGYTF.

The V and J genes are TRBV18 and TRBJ1-1; 7 positions agree with TRBD1. This CDR3 is built from 14 residues. The trim removed 0 bases at V and 5 bases at J, leaving 3 bases unmatched. Germline V lookup: CDR1 KGHSH, CDR2 LQKENI. The CDR3 protein is CASSPPPGGTEAFF. For the CDR3, the DNA is TGTGCCAGCTCACCACCGCCAGGGGGTACTGAAGCTTTCTTT. Complete variable domain (other parts from reference TRBV18 and TRBJ1-1): NAGVMQNPRHLVRRRGQEARLRCSPMKGHSHVYWYRQLPEEGLKFMVYLQKENIIDESGMPKERFSAEFPKEGPSILRIQQVVRGDSAAYFCASSPPPGGTEAFFGQGTRLTVV.

The chain is built from TRBV19 and TRBJ1-2, with a weak D call TRBD1 (6 bases). The CDR3 is made up of 16 amino acids. From germline, CDR1 is LNHDA and CDR2 SQIVND (reference sequence). Between the trimmed V and J ends, which lost 7 bases and 4 bases, there was a span of 22 bases. DNA of the CDR3: TGTGCCAGTACCCTTACCCTAGGGGGGGTAAGCTATGGCTACACCTTC. It translates to CASTLTLGGVSYGYTF.

The chain is built from TRBV7-9 and TRBJ2-1; TRBD2 matches at 9 bases. Trimming took 5 bases from V and 8 from J; bases not matched to a gene: 4. CDR1 SEHNR and CDR2 FQNEAQ come from the germline V gene (reference sequence). The CDR3 sequence is 13 residues long. The CDR3 here is CASSRGLADEQFF. CDR3 nucleotide sequence: TGTGCCAGCAGCCGGGGACTAGCTGATGAGCAGTTCTTC.

The chain joins TRBV6-4 to TRBJ2-1; D perhaps matches TRBD1 (5 bases). The CDR3 extends over 17 amino acids. The germline CDR1 and CDR2 sequences are MRHNA and SNTAGT. V was pared by 2 bases and J by 0 bases, with 14 bases between. The CDR3 coding sequence is TGTGCCAGCAGTGACCTCGGACATCCCAGCTCCTACAATGAGCAGTTCTTC. Translation gives CASSDLGHPSSYNEQFF.

The rearrangement links TRBV5-4 to TRBJ1-6, with a possible D match to TRBD1 (6 bases). This CDR3 comprises 17 residues. V was clipped by 3 bases and J by 7 bases, with 20 bases between them. CDR1 SGHNT and CDR2 YYREEE come from the germline V gene (reference sequence). CDR3 DNA sequence: TGTGCCAGCAGCTCTACAGGGTTTCGCGGACAGAATTCACCCCTCCACTTT. Protein: CASSSTGFRGQNSPLHF. The variable domain in full, completed from reference TRBV5-4 and TRBJ1-6, reads ETGVTQSPTHLIKTRGQQVTLRCSSQSGHNTVSWYQQALGQGPQFIFQYYREEENGRGNFPPRFSGLQFPNYSSELNVNALELDDSALYLCASSSTGFRGQNSPLHFGNGTRLTVT.